The subject of this entry is one T cell receptor beta chain. Antigen unknown. This sample is drawn from a study of T cell clonotyping in hematopoietic cell transplantation. In the study overall: Pretransplant recipient samples were taken after cytoreduction. Findings of the study overall: Cells were unsorted, so CD4 and CD8 contributions were not separated. Broader posttransplant TCR repertoire diversity was predicted by graft donor and pretransplant recipient Inverse Simpson Index values. Few recipient clonotypes overlapped donors; over 95% were de novo at given depth.

Assay: immunoSEQ multiplex PCR; the TCRdb copy retains only in-frame clones and omits some. The sample has about 76,000 clones; less than 96% are singletons. The V gene's germline CDR1 is MNHNS and CDR2 SASEGT. CDR3 length equals 16 residues. Germline trimming cut 5 bases from V and 0 bases from J; bases unmatched to any gene: 8. The time point: recipient sample about 28 days before transplant, after cytoreduction. V is TRBV6-1 and J is TRBJ1-1; 8 nucleotides line up with TRBD1. This TCR was sampled from a woman aged 50 to 60 with acute myeloid leukemia. Some clones in this sample may be carry-over from other donors' samples. The sequencing used peripheral blood mononuclear cells, collected before stem cell transplant. Written as DNA, the CDR3 is TGTGCCAGCAGTAAAGGACAGGGCGGGGTGAACACTGAAGCTTTCTTT. Translating it yields CASSKGQGGVNTEAFF.